A selection of T cell receptor beta chains follows, all from one sample in a study of T cell responses to AZD1222 COVID-19 vaccine. Generated by immunoSEQ multiplex PCR, the TCRdb table keeps only in-frame clones and is missing some. In the table there are under 300,000 clones, 85% to 95% of which are singletons. The starting material was peripheral blood, obtained on day 0 of AZD1222 vaccination. The source is an adult in good health. CDR3s include the opening cysteine and the closing phenylalanine or tryptophan. The D gene is left open where the match is weak. A row's size may be missing; if present it is once, few, many or a size class.

d_gene: .
abundance: .
j_gene: TRBJ1-3
v_gene: TRBV9
CDR3aa: CASSPEGHNTGNTIYF
CDR3nt: TGTGCCAGCAGTCCGGAGGGACATAACACTGGAAACACCATATATTTT

d_gene: .
abundance: .
j_gene: TRBJ2-4
v_gene: TRBV2
CDR3aa: CASSEGSGAAGVF
CDR3nt: TGTGCCAGCAGTGAGGGGAGTGGGGCGGCTGGTGTCTTC

d_gene: .
abundance: .
j_gene: TRBJ2-1
v_gene: TRBV2
CDR3aa: CASRLGVNNEQFF
CDR3nt: TGTGCCAGCAGATTAGGGGTAAACAATGAGCAGTTCTTC

d_gene: TRBD2
abundance: .
j_gene: TRBJ2-4
v_gene: TRBV6-2/TRBV6-3
CDR3aa: CASSSVAGLAKNIQYF
CDR3nt: TGTGCCAGCAGTTCCGTAGCGGGGTTAGCCAAAAACATTCAGTACTTC

d_gene: .
abundance: .
j_gene: TRBJ2-7
v_gene: TRBV2
CDR3aa: CASSEFYEQYF
CDR3nt: TGTGCCAGCAGTGAATTCTACGAGCAGTACTTC

d_gene: .
abundance: .
j_gene: TRBJ2-7
v_gene: TRBV25-1
CDR3aa: CASSDANPGLLATYEQYF
CDR3nt: TGTGCCAGCAGTGACGCAAACCCGGGACTCCTAGCGACCTACGAGCAGTACTTC

d_gene: .
abundance: .
j_gene: TRBJ2-7
v_gene: TRBV27
CDR3aa: CASSLLARSYEQYF
CDR3nt: TGTGCCAGCAGTTTATTAGCCCGGTCCTACGAGCAGTACTTC

d_gene: .
abundance: .
j_gene: TRBJ1-5
v_gene: TRBV28
CDR3aa: CASSLGGTGHNQPQHF
CDR3nt: TGTGCCAGCAGTTTAGGGGGAACAGGCCACAATCAGCCCCAGCATTTT

d_gene: TRBD1
abundance: .
j_gene: TRBJ2-5
v_gene: TRBV2
CDR3aa: CASSTTGGTQETQYF
CDR3nt: TGTGCCAGCAGTACCACAGGGGGTACCCAAGAGACCCAGTACTTC

d_gene: .
abundance: .
j_gene: TRBJ1-2
v_gene: TRBV4-1
CDR3aa: CASRGGDYGYTF
CDR3nt: TGCGCCAGCAGAGGAGGCGACTATGGCTACACCTTC

d_gene: .
abundance: .
j_gene: TRBJ2-7
v_gene: TRBV7-9
CDR3aa: CASSPKSRFYEQYF
CDR3nt: TGTGCCAGCAGCCCGAAGTCCCGGTTCTACGAGCAGTACTTC

d_gene: TRBD1
abundance: .
j_gene: TRBJ1-1
v_gene: TRBV7-3
CDR3aa: CASSPRQGAGAFF
CDR3nt: TGTGCCAGCAGCCCGCGACAGGGGGCTGGGGCTTTCTTT

d_gene: .
abundance: .
j_gene: TRBJ2-3
v_gene: TRBV28
CDR3aa: CASSLLGGRGDTQYF
CDR3nt: TGTGCCAGCAGTTTATTGGGGGGGCGGGGAGATACGCAGTATTTT

d_gene: .
abundance: .
j_gene: TRBJ2-2
v_gene: TRBV5-4
CDR3aa: CASSLRQGYSGELFF
CDR3nt: TGTGCCAGCAGCTTAAGGCAGGGATATTCCGGGGAACTGTTTTTT

d_gene: .
abundance: .
j_gene: TRBJ2-7
v_gene: TRBV19
CDR3aa: CASSSGSYEQYF
CDR3nt: TGTGCCAGTAGTTCGGGATCCTACGAGCAGTACTTC

d_gene: .
abundance: .
j_gene: TRBJ1-6
v_gene: TRBV7-9
CDR3aa: CAKQGSPLHF
CDR3nt: TGTGCCAAACAGGGTTCACCCCTCCACTTT

d_gene: .
abundance: .
j_gene: TRBJ1-2
v_gene: TRBV15
CDR3aa: CATSRDSSNYGYTF
CDR3nt: TGTGCCACCAGCAGAGATTCGAGTAACTATGGCTACACCTTC

d_gene: .
abundance: once
j_gene: TRBJ1-3
v_gene: TRBV2
CDR3aa: CASRQSSGNTIYF
CDR3nt: TGTGCCAGCAGACAGTCCTCTGGAAACACCATATATTTT

d_gene: .
abundance: .
j_gene: TRBJ1-1
v_gene: TRBV2
CDR3aa: CASSTGPLNTEAFF
CDR3nt: TGTGCCAGCAGTACGGGACCCTTGAACACTGAAGCTTTCTTT

d_gene: .
abundance: .
j_gene: TRBJ2-2
v_gene: TRBV5-1
CDR3aa: CASSLGSGNTGELFF
CDR3nt: TGCGCCAGCAGCTTGGGCTCGGGTAACACCGGGGAGCTGTTTTTT

d_gene: .
abundance: .
j_gene: TRBJ1-5
v_gene: TRBV28
CDR3aa: CASSLGGVSNQPQHF
CDR3nt: TGTGCCAGCAGCCTAGGGGGGGTTAGCAATCAGCCCCAGCATTTT

d_gene: .
abundance: .
j_gene: TRBJ1-4
v_gene: TRBV27
CDR3aa: CASSLGPGVANEKLFF
CDR3nt: TGTGCCAGCAGTTTAGGCCCAGGGGTAGCTAATGAAAAACTGTTTTTT

d_gene: .
abundance: once
j_gene: TRBJ1-6
v_gene: TRBV5-6
CDR3aa: CASSSLEARISPLHF
CDR3nt: TGTGCCAGCAGCTCCCTGGAGGCCCGGATTTCACCCCTCCACTTT

d_gene: .
abundance: .
j_gene: TRBJ2-5
v_gene: TRBV25-1
CDR3aa: CASREDRETQYF
CDR3nt: TGTGCCAGCAGAGAGGATAGGGAGACCCAGTACTTC

d_gene: TRBD1
abundance: .
j_gene: TRBJ2-7
v_gene: TRBV10-3
CDR3aa: CAISASRGGQGAYEQYF
CDR3nt: TGTGCCATCAGCGCCAGCAGAGGGGGACAGGGGGCATACGAGCAGTACTTC

d_gene: TRBD1
abundance: once
j_gene: TRBJ1-1
v_gene: TRBV24-1
CDR3aa: CATSRTGTTEAFF
CDR3nt: TGTGCCACCAGCCGGACAGGGACCACTGAAGCTTTCTTT

d_gene: TRBD1
abundance: .
j_gene: TRBJ2-2
v_gene: TRBV29-1
CDR3aa: CSVEGDRDTGELFF
CDR3nt: TGCAGCGTTGAGGGGGACAGGGACACCGGGGAGCTGTTTTTT

d_gene: TRBD1
abundance: .
j_gene: TRBJ1-2
v_gene: TRBV4-1
CDR3aa: CASRQPGQHYGYTF
CDR3nt: TGCGCCAGCAGGCAACCGGGACAGCACTATGGCTACACCTTC

d_gene: TRBD1
abundance: .
j_gene: TRBJ1-2
v_gene: TRBV3-1/TRBV3-2
CDR3aa: CASSLSDRGTYGYTF
CDR3nt: TGTGCCAGCAGCCTTTCTGACAGGGGTACCTATGGCTACACCTTC

d_gene: .
abundance: .
j_gene: TRBJ2-1
v_gene: TRBV28
CDR3aa: CATQNEMEQFF
CDR3nt: TGTGCCACCCAAAATGAGATGGAGCAGTTCTTC

d_gene: .
abundance: .
j_gene: TRBJ2-2
v_gene: TRBV9
CDR3aa: CASSPSPQGHNTGELFF
CDR3nt: TGTGCCAGCAGCCCGAGCCCCCAGGGCCATAACACCGGGGAGCTGTTTTTT

d_gene: .
abundance: .
j_gene: TRBJ2-1
v_gene: TRBV28
CDR3aa: CASSLALNEQFF
CDR3nt: TGTGCCAGCAGTTTGGCACTGAATGAGCAGTTCTTC

d_gene: .
abundance: few
j_gene: TRBJ2-7
v_gene: TRBV5-5
CDR3aa: CASSARTDTYEQYF
CDR3nt: TGTGCCAGCAGCGCCCGGACAGATACCTACGAGCAGTACTTC

d_gene: .
abundance: .
j_gene: TRBJ2-7
v_gene: TRBV9
CDR3aa: CASSVVTGTEQYF
CDR3nt: TGTGCCAGCAGCGTAGTTACAGGGACCGAGCAGTACTTC

d_gene: TRBD2
abundance: .
j_gene: TRBJ2-5
v_gene: TRBV30
CDR3aa: CAWSFSRVGGAETQYF
CDR3nt: TGTGCCTGGAGTTTCTCACGGGTGGGAGGGGCGGAGACCCAGTACTTC

d_gene: .
abundance: .
j_gene: TRBJ2-7
v_gene: TRBV6-5
CDR3aa: CASRGDTRSYEQYF
CDR3nt: TGTGCCAGCAGGGGGGACACGCGCTCCTACGAGCAGTACTTC

d_gene: .
abundance: .
j_gene: TRBJ1-2
v_gene: TRBV27
CDR3aa: CASSPTRVGIGYTF
CDR3nt: TGTGCCAGCAGTCCGACGAGGGTGGGGATTGGCTACACCTTC

d_gene: .
abundance: .
j_gene: TRBJ1-2
v_gene: TRBV28
CDR3aa: CASSDGLIGGYGYTF
CDR3nt: TGTGCCAGCAGTGACGGACTCATCGGAGGCTATGGCTACACCTTC

d_gene: .
abundance: once
j_gene: TRBJ2-5
v_gene: TRBV5-6
CDR3aa: CASSSGSEETQYF
CDR3nt: TGTGCCAGCAGCTCTGGCAGCGAAGAGACCCAGTACTTC

d_gene: TRBD2
abundance: .
j_gene: TRBJ2-2
v_gene: TRBV5-1
CDR3aa: CASSLALAGGGELFF
CDR3nt: TGCGCCAGCAGCTTGGCCCTAGCGGGAGGCGGGGAGCTGTTTTTT

d_gene: .
abundance: once
j_gene: TRBJ1-5
v_gene: TRBV2
CDR3aa: CASSTSGGDQPQHF
CDR3nt: TGTGCCAGCAGCACTTCCGGGGGGGATCAGCCCCAGCATTTT

d_gene: .
abundance: .
j_gene: TRBJ2-7
v_gene: TRBV27
CDR3aa: CASRRTASYEQYF
CDR3nt: TGTGCCAGCCGGAGGACAGCCTCCTACGAGCAGTACTTC

d_gene: .
abundance: .
j_gene: TRBJ1-1
v_gene: TRBV28
CDR3aa: CASTSPARLNTEAFF
CDR3nt: TGTGCCAGCACTTCCCCGGCAAGATTGAACACTGAAGCTTTCTTT

d_gene: TRBD1
abundance: .
j_gene: TRBJ2-3
v_gene: TRBV7-2
CDR3aa: CASSFGTGGGTQYF
CDR3nt: TGTGCCAGCAGCTTCGGGACAGGGGGAGGTACGCAGTATTTT

d_gene: .
abundance: .
j_gene: TRBJ1-1
v_gene: TRBV29-1
CDR3aa: CSVSQGLVRGNTEAFF
CDR3nt: TGCAGCGTTAGTCAGGGACTGGTAAGGGGGAACACTGAAGCTTTCTTT

d_gene: TRBD1
abundance: .
j_gene: TRBJ2-5
v_gene: TRBV3-1/TRBV3-2
CDR3aa: CASSQEEAYRGTQYF
CDR3nt: TGTGCCAGCAGCCAAGAAGAAGCTTACAGGGGGACCCAGTACTTC

d_gene: .
abundance: .
j_gene: TRBJ1-5
v_gene: TRBV2
CDR3aa: CASSDRVSNQPQHF
CDR3nt: TGTGCCAGCAGTGACCGGGTTAGCAATCAGCCCCAGCATTTT

d_gene: TRBD1
abundance: .
j_gene: TRBJ1-1
v_gene: TRBV7-8
CDR3aa: CASSFLGQGAINTEAFF
CDR3nt: TGTGCCAGCAGCTTTTTGGGACAGGGGGCGATAAACACTGAAGCTTTCTTT

d_gene: TRBD2
abundance: .
j_gene: TRBJ2-3
v_gene: TRBV5-4
CDR3aa: CASGLKGLLTDTQYF
CDR3nt: TGTGCCAGCGGCCTCAAGGGACTACTCACAGATACGCAGTATTTT

d_gene: TRBD1
abundance: .
j_gene: TRBJ2-1
v_gene: TRBV19
CDR3aa: CASSMGQTSYNEQFF
CDR3nt: TGTGCCAGTAGTATGGGACAGACGTCCTACAATGAGCAGTTCTTC

d_gene: TRBD2
abundance: once
j_gene: TRBJ2-1
v_gene: TRBV11-3
CDR3aa: CASSFGGGAFYNEQFF
CDR3nt: TGTGCCAGCAGCTTTGGCGGGGGGGCCTTCTACAATGAGCAGTTCTTC

d_gene: TRBD1
abundance: .
j_gene: TRBJ2-5
v_gene: TRBV28
CDR3aa: CASSWTGGGETQYF
CDR3nt: TGTGCCAGCAGTTGGACAGGGGGCGGAGAGACCCAGTACTTC

d_gene: TRBD1
abundance: .
j_gene: TRBJ2-7
v_gene: TRBV3-1/TRBV3-2
CDR3aa: CASSQAGTGPYEQYF
CDR3nt: TGTGCCAGCAGCCAAGCCGGGACAGGGCCATACGAGCAGTACTTC